This T cell receptor beta chain was recorded in a study of blood T cells in healthy people across ages. The second PCR ran roughly 6 to 12 cycles with a sample-barcoded 5' primer and J-beta primers. TCRdb ran MiXCR on the 5' RACE reads and lists one entry per CDR3 protein. The table lists more than 500,000 distinct CDR3 sequences, about 25% of them singletons. Study-wide points: Strongly correlated with naive T cell percentage was TCR beta diversity.

This CDR3 has 18 amino acids. Trimming removed 1 base from V and 0 bases from J, with 16 bases in between. In germline, CDR1 is LGHDT, CDR2 YNNKEL (reference sequence). In its sample, this clonotype was seen a few times. The antigen is unknown. This receptor was taken from a woman in her 70s in good health. The sequencing input was blood. The chain is built from TRBV3-1 and TRBJ1-5, with TRBD1 as a possible D gene (6 bases). Written as DNA, the CDR3 is TGTGCCAGCAGCCAAGCCGGGACACAGTCCTATAGCAATCAGCCCCAGCATTTT. As protein: CASSQAGTQSYSNQPQHF.